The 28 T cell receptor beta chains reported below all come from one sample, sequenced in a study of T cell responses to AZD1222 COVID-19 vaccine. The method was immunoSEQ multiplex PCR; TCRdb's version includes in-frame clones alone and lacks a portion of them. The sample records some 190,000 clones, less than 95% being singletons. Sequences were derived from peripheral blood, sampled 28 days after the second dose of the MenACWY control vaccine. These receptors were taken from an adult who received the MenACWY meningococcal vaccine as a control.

The CDR3 sequence: CSVGMETQYF. The CDR3 bases are TGCAGCGTTGGGATGGAGACCCAGTACTTC. This chain links TRBV29-1 with TRBJ2-5; no definite D call. CDR3 length: 10 amino acids. CDR1 and CDR2 from the germline V gene are SQVTM and ANQGSEA. V dropped 4 bases and J dropped 5 bases, with 5 bases sitting between them.

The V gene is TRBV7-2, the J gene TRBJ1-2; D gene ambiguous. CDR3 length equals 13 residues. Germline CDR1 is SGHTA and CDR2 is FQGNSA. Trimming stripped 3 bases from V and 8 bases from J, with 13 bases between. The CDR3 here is CASSFTAPRGYTF. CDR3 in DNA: TGTGCCAGCAGCTTTACAGCCCCACGGGGCTACACCTTC.

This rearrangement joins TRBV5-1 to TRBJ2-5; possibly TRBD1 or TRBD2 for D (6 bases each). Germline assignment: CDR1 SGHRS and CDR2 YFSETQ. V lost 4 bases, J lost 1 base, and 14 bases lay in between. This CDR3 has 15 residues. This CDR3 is CASSAGTLSQETQYF. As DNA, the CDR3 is TGCGCCAGCAGCGCGGGGACACTGAGCCAAGAGACCCAGTACTTC.

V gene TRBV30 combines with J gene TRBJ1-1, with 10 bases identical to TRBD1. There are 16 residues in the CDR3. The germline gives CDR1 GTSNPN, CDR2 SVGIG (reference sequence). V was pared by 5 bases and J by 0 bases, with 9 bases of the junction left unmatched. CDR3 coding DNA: TGTGCCTGGTGTATTGGACAGGGGGTGCTGAACACTGAAGCTTTCTTT. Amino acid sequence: CAWCIGQGVLNTEAFF.

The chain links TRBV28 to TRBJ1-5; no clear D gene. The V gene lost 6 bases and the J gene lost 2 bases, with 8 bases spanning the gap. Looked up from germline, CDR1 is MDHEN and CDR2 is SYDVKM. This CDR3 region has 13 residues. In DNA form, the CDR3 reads TGTGCCAGCAGCATTACCGGCAATCAGCCCCAGCATTTT. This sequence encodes CASSITGNQPQHF. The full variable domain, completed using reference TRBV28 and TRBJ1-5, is DVKVTQSSRYLVKRTGEKVFLECVQDMDHENMFWYRQDPGLGLRLIYFSYDVKMKEKGDIPEGYSVSREKKERFSLILESASTNQTSMYLCASSITGNQPQHFGDGTRLSIL.

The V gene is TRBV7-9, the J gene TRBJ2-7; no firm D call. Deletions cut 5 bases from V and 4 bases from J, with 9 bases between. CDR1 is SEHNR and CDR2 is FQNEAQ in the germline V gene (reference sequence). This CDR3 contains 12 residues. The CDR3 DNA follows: TGTGCCAGCAGCCGGTGGGCGTACGAGCAGTACTTC. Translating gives CASSRWAYEQYF.

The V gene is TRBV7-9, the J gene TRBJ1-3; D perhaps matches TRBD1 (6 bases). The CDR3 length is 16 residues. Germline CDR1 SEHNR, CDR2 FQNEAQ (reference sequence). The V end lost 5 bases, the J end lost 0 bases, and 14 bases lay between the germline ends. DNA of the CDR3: TGTGCCAGCAGCCCCCCACAGGGTCTCTCTGGAAACACCATATATTTT. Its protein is CASSPPQGLSGNTIYF.

The CDR3 here is CASSTTGYEQFF. CDR3 nucleotide sequence: TGTGCCAGCAGCACAACAGGGTATGAGCAGTTCTTC. The rearrangement uses TRBV28 and TRBJ2-1; tentatively, D is TRBD1 (6 bases). V gave up 6 bases and J gave up 8 bases, with 11 bases separating them. CDR3 length equals 12 residues. Germline CDR1 MDHEN, CDR2 SYDVKM.

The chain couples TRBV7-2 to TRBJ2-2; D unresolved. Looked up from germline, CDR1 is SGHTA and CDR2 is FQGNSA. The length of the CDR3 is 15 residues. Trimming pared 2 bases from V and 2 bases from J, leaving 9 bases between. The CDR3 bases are TGTGCCAGCAGCTTACGCCATATAAACACCGGGGAGCTGTTTTTT. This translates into CASSLRHINTGELFF.

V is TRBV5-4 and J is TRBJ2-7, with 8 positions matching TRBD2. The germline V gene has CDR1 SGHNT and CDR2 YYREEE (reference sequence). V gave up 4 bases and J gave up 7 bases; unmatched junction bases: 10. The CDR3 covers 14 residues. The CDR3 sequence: CASSPGGAPGEQYF. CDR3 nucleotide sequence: TGTGCCAGCAGCCCGGGGGGGGCCCCCGGGGAGCAGTACTTC.

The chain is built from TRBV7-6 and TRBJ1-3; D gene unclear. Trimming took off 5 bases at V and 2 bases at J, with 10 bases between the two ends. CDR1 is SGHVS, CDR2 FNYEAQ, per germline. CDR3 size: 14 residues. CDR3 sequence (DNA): TGTGCCAGCAGCCCTACGCTTCCTGGAAACACCATATATTTT. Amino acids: CASSPTLPGNTIYF.

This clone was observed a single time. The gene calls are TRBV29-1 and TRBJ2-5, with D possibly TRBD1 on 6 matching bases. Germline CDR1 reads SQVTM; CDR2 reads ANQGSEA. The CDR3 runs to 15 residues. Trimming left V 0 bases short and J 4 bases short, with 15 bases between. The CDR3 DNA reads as TGCAGCGTTGAAGATCCCAGCGTAGGGGGAGAGACCCAGTACTTC. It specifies CSVEDPSVGGETQYF.

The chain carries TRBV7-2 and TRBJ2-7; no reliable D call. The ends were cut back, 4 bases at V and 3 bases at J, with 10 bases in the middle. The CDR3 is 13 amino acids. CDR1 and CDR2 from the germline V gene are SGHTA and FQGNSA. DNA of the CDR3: TGTGCCAGCAGCTCCTTGGACGGCTACGAGCAGTACTTC. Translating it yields CASSSLDGYEQYF. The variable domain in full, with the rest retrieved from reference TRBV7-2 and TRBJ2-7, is GAGVSQSPSNKVTEKGKDVELRCDPISGHTALYWYRQSLGQGLEFLIYFQGNSAPDKSGLPSDRFSAERTGGSVSTLTIQRTQQEDSAVYLCASSSLDGYEQYFGPGTRLTVT.

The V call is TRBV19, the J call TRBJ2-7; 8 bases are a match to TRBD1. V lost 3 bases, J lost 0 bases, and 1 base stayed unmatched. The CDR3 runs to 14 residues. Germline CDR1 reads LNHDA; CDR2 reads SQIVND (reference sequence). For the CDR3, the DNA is TGTGCCAGTAGTATGGGACAGGTCTCCTACGAGCAGTACTTC. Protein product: CASSMGQVSYEQYF.

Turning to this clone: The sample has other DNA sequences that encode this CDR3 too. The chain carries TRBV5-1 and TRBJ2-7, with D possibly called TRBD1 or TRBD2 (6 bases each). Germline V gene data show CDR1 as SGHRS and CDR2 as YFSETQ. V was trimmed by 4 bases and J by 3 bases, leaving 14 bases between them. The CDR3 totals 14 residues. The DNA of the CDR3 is TGCGCCAGCAGCCCATCCGGGGGCGGCTACGAGCAGTACTTC. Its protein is CASSPSGGGYEQYF.

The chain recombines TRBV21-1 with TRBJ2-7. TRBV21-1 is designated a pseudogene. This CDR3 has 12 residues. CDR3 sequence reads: CASSKRSREQYF. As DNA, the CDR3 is TGTGCCAGCAGCAAACGAAGTCGCGAGCAGTACTTC.

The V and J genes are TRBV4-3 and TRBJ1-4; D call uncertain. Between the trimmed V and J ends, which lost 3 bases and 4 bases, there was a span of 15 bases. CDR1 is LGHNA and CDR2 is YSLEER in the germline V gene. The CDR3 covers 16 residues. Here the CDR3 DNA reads TGCGCCAGCAGCCAGACTGCGTGGGAGCGTAATGAAAAACTGTTTTTT. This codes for CASSQTAWERNEKLFF.

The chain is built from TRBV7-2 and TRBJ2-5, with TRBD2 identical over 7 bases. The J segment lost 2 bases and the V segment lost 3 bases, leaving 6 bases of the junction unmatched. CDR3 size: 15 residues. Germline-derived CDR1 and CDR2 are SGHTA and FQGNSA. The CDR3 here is CASSFVTGGQETQYF. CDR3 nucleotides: TGTGCCAGCAGCTTTGTGACGGGAGGTCAAGAGACCCAGTACTTC. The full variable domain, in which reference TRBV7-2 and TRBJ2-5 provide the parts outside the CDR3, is GAGVSQSPSNKVTEKGKDVELRCDPISGHTALYWYRQSLGQGLEFLIYFQGNSAPDKSGLPSDRFSAERTGGSVSTLTIQRTQQEDSAVYLCASSFVTGGQETQYFGPGTRLLVL.

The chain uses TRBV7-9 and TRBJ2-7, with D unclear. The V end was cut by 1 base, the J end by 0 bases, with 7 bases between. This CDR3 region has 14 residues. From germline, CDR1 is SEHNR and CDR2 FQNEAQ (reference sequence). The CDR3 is CASSLDAGSYEQYF. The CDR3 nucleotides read TGTGCCAGCAGCTTAGATGCCGGCTCCTACGAGCAGTACTTC. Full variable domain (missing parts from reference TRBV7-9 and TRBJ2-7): DTGVSQNPRHKITKRGQNVTFRCDPISEHNRLYWYRQTLGQGPEFLTYFQNEAQLEKSRLLSDRFSAERPKGSFSTLEIQRTEQGDSAMYLCASSLDAGSYEQYFGPGTRLTVT.

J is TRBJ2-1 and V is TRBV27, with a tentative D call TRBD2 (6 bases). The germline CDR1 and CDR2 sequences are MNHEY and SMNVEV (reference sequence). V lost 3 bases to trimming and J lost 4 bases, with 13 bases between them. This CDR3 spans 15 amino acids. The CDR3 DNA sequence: TGTGCCAGCAGTTTGCTGGGAGGTGGTTACAATGAGCAGTTCTTC. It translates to CASSLLGGGYNEQFF.

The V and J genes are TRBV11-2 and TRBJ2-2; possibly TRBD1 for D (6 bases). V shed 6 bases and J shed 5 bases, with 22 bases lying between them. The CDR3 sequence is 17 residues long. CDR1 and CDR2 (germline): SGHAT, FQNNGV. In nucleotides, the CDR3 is TGTGCCAGCAGAGACCCGGGGCAGGGGAAAGGGACCGGGGAGCTGTTTTTT. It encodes CASRDPGQGKGTGELFF.

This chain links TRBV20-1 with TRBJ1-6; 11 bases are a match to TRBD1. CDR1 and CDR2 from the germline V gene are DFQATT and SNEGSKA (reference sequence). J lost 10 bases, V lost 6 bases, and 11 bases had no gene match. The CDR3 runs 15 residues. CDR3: CSASGQGASVSPLHF. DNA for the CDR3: TGCAGTGCCAGTGGACAGGGGGCCAGCGTGTCACCCCTCCACTTT.

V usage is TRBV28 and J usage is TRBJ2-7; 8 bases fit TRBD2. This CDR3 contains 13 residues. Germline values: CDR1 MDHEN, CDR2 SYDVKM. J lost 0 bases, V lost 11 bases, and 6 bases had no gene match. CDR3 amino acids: CASSGTSSYEQYF. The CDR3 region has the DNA TGTGCCTCCTCCGGGACTAGCTCCTACGAGCAGTACTTC.

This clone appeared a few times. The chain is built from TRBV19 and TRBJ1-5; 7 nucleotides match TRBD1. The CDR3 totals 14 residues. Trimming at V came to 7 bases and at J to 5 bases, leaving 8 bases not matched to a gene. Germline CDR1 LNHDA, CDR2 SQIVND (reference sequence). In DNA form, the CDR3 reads TGTGCCAGTACCCGGGACAGTCTTTATCAGCCCCAGCATTTT. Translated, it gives CASTRDSLYQPQHF.

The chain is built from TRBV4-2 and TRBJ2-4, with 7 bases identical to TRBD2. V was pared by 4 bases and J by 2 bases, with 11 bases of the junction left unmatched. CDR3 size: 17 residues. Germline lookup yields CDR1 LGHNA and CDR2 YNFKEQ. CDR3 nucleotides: TGTGCCAGCAGCCGGGAGGGTGGTAGCGGGCCCAAAAACATTCAGTACTTC. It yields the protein CASSREGGSGPKNIQYF.

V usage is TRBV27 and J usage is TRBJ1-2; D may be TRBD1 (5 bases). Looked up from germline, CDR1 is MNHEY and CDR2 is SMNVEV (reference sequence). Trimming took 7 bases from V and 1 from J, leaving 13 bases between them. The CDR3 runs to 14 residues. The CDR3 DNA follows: TGTGCCAGCACCCGACAGAACAATAACTATGGCTACACCTTC. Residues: CASTRQNNNYGYTF.

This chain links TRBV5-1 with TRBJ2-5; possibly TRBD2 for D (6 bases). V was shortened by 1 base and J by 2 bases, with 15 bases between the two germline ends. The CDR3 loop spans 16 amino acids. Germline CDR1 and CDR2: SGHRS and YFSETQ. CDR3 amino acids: CASSLIVGGGQETQYF. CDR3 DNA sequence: TGCGCCAGCAGCTTGATTGTGGGAGGAGGGCAAGAGACCCAGTACTTC.

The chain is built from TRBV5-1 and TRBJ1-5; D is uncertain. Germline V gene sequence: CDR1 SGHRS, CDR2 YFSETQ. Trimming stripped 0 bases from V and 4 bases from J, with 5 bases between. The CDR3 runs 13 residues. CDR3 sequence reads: CASSLDRNQPQHF. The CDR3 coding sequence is TGCGCCAGCAGCTTGGATCGGAATCAGCCCCAGCATTTT.